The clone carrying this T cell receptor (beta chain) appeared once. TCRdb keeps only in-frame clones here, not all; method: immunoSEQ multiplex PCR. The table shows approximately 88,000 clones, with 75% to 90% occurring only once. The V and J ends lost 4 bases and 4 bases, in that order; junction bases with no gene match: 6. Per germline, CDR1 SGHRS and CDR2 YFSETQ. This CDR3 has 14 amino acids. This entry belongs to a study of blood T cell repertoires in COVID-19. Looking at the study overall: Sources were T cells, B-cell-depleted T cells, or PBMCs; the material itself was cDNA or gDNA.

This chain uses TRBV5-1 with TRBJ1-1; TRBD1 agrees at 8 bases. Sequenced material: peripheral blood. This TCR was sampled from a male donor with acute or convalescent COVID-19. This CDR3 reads CASSTNTGGTEAFF. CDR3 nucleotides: TGCGCCAGCAGCACTAACACAGGGGGCACTGAAGCTTTCTTT.